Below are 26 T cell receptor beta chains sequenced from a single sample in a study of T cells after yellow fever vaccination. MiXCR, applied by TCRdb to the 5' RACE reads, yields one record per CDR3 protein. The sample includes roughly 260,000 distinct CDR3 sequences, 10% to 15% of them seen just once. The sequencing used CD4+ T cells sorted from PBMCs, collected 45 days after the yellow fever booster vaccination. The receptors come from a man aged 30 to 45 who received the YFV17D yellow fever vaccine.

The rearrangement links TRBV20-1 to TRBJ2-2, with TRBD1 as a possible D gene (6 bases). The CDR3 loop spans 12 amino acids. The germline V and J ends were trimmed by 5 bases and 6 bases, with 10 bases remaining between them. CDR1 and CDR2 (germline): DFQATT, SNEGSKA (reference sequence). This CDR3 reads CSAGPGAGELFF. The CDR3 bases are TGCAGTGCTGGGCCAGGGGCCGGGGAGCTGTTTTTT.

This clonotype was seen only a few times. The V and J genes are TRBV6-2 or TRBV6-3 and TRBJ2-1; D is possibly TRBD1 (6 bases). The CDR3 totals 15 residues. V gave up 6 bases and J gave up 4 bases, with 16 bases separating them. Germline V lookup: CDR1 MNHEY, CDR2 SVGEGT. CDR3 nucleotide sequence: TGTGCCAGCAGCCAGGGACACATCGGGTACAATGAGCAGTTCTTC. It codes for CASSQGHIGYNEQFF.

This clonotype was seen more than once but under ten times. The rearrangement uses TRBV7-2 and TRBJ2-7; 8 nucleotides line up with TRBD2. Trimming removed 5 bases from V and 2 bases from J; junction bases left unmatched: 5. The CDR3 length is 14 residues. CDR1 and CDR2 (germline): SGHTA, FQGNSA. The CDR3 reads CASSQSGSAYEQYF. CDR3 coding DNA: TGTGCCAGCAGCCAAAGCGGGAGTGCCTACGAGCAGTACTTC.

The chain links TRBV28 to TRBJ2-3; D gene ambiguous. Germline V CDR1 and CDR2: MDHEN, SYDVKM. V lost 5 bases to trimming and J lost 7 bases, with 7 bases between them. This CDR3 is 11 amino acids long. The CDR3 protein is CASSRPNTQYF. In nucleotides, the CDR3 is TGTGCCAGCAGTAGACCCAATACGCAGTATTTT.

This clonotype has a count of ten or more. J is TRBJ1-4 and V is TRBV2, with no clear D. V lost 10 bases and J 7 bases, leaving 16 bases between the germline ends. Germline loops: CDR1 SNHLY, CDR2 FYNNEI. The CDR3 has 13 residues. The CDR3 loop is CATSNGFTEKLFF. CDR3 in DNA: TGTGCCACGTCAAACGGGTTCACTGAAAAACTGTTTTTT.

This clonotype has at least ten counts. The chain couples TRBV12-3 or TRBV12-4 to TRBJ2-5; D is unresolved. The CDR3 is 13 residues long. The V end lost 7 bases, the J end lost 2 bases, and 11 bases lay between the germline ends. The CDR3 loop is CASMIGVQETQYF. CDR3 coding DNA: TGTGCCAGCATGATTGGGGTTCAAGAGACCCAGTACTTC.

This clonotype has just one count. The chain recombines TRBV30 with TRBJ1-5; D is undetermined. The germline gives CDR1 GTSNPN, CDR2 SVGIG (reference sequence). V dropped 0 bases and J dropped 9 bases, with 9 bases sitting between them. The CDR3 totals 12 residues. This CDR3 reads CAWSVRGGPQHF. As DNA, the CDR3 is TGTGCCTGGAGTGTACGCGGAGGGCCCCAGCATTTT.

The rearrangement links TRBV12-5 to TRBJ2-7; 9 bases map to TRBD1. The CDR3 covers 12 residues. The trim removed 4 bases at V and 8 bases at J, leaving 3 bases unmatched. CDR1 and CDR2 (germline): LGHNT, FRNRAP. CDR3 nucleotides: TGTGCTAGTGGTTCGAACAGGGGGCAGCAGTACTTC. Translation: CASGSNRGQQYF. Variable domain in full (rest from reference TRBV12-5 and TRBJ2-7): DARVTQTPRHKVTEMGQEVTMRCQPILGHNTVFWYRQTMMQGLELLAYFRNRAPLDDSGMPKDRFSAEMPDATLATLKIQPSEPRDSAVYFCASGSNRGQQYFGPGTRLTVT.

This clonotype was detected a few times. CDR3 in DNA: TGTGCCAGCAGCGACAGTGTATACTCACCCCTCCACTTT. Translated: CASSDSVYSPLHF. The chain employs TRBV12-3 or TRBV12-4 and TRBJ1-6; a weak D match, TRBD1 (5 bases). Trimming cost V 6 bases and J 10 bases, with 13 bases left between them. This CDR3 is built from 13 residues.

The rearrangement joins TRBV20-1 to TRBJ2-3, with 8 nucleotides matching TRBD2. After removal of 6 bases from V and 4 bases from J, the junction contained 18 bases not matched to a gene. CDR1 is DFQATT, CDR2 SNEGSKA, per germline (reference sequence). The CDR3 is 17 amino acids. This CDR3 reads CSAKVRGLVHGADTQYF. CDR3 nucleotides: TGCAGTGCCAAAGTCCGGGGACTAGTCCATGGGGCAGATACGCAGTATTTT.

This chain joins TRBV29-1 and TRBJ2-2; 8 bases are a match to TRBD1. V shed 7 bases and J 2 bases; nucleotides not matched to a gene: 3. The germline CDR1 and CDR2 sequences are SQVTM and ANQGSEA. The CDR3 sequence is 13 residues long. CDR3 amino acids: CSADRGNTGELFF. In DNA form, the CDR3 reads TGCAGCGCCGACAGGGGAAACACCGGGGAGCTGTTTTTT.

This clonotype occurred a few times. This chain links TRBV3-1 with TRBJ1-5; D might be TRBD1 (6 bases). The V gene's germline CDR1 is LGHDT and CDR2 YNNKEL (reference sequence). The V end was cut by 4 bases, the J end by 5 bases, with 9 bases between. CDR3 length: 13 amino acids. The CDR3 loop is CASSLWTDQPQHF. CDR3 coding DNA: TGTGCCAGCAGCCTTTGGACAGATCAGCCCCAGCATTTT.

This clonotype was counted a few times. The DNA of the CDR3 is TGCAGTGCTGTCCACCCCGACAGGGCGGAGCAGTACTTC. Translated: CSAVHPDRAEQYF. The genes are TRBV20-1 and TRBJ2-7; 7 nucleotides agree with TRBD1. The CDR3 spans 13 residues. Germline lookup yields CDR1 DFQATT and CDR2 SNEGSKA (reference sequence). V gave up 5 bases and J gave up 7 bases; unmatched junction bases: 11.

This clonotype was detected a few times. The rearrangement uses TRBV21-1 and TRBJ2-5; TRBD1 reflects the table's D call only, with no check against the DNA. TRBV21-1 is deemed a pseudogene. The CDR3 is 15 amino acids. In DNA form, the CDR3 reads TGTGCCAGCAGCAAACAAGGGCAGGGGCAAGAGACCCAGTACTTC. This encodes CASSKQGQGQETQYF.

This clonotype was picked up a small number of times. CDR3 coding DNA: TGCGCCAGCAGTTTCGGACAGGAAACCCACGAGCAGTACTTC. Translating gives CASSFGQETHEQYF. The chain uses TRBV5-1 and TRBJ2-7, with 7 bases matching TRBD1. V dropped 5 bases and J dropped 5; count of bases not matched to a gene: 10. In germline, CDR1 is SGHRS, CDR2 YFSETQ. This CDR3 has 14 amino acids.

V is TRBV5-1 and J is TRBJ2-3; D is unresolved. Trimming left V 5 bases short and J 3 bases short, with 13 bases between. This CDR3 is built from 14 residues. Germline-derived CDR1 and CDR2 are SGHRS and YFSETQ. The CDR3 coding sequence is TGCGCCAGCAGGTGGAGACCCCCTACAGATACGCAGTATTTT. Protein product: CASRWRPPTDTQYF.

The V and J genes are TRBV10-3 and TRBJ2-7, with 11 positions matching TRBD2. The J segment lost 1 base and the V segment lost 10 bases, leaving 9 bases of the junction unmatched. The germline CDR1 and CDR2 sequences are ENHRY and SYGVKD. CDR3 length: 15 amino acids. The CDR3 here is CATKPGTSGSYEQYF. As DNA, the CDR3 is TGTGCCACTAAGCCCGGGACTAGCGGTTCCTACGAGCAGTACTTC.

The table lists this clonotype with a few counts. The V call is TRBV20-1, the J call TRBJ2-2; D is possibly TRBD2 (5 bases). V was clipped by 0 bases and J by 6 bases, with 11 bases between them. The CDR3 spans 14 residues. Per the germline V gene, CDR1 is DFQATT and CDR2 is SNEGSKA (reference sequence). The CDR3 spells CSARDPRGSGELFF. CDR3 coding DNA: TGCAGTGCTAGAGATCCTCGGGGATCCGGGGAGCTGTTTTTT.

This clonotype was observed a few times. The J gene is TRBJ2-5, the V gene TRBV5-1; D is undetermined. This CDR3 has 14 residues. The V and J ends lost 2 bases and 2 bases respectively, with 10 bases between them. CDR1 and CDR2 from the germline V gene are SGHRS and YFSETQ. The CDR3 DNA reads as TGCGCCAGCAGCTTTAACAGCCTTCAAGAGACCCAGTACTTC. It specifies CASSFNSLQETQYF.

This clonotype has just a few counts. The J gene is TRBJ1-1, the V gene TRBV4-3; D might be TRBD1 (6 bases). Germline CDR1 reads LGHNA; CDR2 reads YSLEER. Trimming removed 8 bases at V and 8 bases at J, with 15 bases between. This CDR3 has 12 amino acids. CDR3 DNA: TGCGCCAGCGGAAATCAAGGGGGGGAAGCTTTCTTT. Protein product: CASGNQGGEAFF.

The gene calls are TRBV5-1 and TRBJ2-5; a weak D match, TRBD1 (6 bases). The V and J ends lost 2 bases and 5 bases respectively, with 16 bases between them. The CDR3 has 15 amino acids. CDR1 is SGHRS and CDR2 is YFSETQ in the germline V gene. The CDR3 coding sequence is TGCGCCAGCAGCTTTACAGGGAGTTTAGGGGAGACCCAGTACTTC. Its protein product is CASSFTGSLGETQYF.

The CDR3 reads CASSLKAKSGGFGTEAFF. Written as DNA, the CDR3 is TGTGCCAGCAGCCTAAAAGCGAAATCAGGGGGCTTTGGCACTGAAGCTTTCTTT. The V call is TRBV4-2, the J call TRBJ1-1, with TRBD1 matching 8 bases. This CDR3 is built from 18 residues. J lost 4 bases, V lost 4 bases, and 17 bases had no gene match. Germline lookup yields CDR1 LGHNA and CDR2 YNFKEQ.

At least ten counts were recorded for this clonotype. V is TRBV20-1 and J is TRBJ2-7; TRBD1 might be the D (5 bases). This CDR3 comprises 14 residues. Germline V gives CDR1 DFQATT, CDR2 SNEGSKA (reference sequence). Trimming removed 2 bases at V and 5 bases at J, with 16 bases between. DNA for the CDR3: TGCAGTGCTAGACCCAATCCAGGGTTCCACGAGCAGTACTTC. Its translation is CSARPNPGFHEQYF.

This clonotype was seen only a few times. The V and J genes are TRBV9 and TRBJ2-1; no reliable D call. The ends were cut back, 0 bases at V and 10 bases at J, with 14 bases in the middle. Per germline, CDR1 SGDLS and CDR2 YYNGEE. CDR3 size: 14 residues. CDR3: CASSVDPLAGEQFF. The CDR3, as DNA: TGTGCCAGCAGCGTAGACCCCCTGGCTGGGGAGCAGTTCTTC.

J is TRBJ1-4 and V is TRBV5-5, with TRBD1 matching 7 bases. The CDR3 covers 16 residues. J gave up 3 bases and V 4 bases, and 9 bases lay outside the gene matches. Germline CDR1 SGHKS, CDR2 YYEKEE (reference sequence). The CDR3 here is CASSPDRPAANEKLFF. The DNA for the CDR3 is TGTGCCAGCAGCCCGGACAGGCCAGCAGCTAATGAAAAACTGTTTTTT.

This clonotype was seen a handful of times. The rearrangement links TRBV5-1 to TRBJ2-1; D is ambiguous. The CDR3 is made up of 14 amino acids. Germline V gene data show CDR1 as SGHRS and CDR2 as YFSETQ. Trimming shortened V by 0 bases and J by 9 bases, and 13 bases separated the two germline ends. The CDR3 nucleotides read TGCGCCAGCAGCTTGGGTGGGTTAGACGGTGAGCAGTTCTTC. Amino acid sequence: CASSLGGLDGEQFF.